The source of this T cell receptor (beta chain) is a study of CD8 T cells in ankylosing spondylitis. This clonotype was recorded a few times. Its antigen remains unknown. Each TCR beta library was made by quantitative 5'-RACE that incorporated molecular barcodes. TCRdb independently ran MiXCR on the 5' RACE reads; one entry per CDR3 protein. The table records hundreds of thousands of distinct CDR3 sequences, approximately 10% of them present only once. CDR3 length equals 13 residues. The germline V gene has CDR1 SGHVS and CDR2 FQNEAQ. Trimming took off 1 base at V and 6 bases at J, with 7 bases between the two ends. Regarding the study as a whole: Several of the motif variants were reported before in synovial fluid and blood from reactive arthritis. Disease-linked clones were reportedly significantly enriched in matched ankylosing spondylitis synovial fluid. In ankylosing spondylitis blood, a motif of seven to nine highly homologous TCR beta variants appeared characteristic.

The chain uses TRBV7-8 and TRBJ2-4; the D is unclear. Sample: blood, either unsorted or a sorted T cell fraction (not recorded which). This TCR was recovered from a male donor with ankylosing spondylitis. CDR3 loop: CASSLDRTNIQYF. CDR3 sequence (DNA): TGTGCCAGCAGCTTAGACCGGACAAACATTCAGTACTTC.